These 31 T cell receptor beta chains were all obtained from the same sample, sequenced in a study of cytomegalovirus exposure and HLA in healthy donors. The PCR made use of 60 Vbeta and 13 Jbeta primers. Sequencing used immunoSEQ multiplex PCR; TCRdb keeps in-frame clones, though not all of them. The sample has 85,000 to 100,000 clones, around 74% seen once. Input material: PBMCs. Receptors were obtained from a man between 40 and 49 years old in good health and CMV-seropositive.

The rearrangement links TRBV6-4 to TRBJ2-2, with a tentative D call TRBD1 (5 bases). The V gene's germline CDR1 is MRHNA and CDR2 SNTAGT. The V gene lost 0 bases and the J gene lost 4 bases, with 9 bases spanning the gap. The length of the CDR3 is 15 residues. CDR3 sequence reads: CASSDSPGRTGELFF. CDR3 nucleotides: TGTGCCAGCAGTGACTCTCCAGGGCGCACCGGGGAGCTGTTTTTT.

This chain connects TRBV11-2 to TRBJ1-4; 8 bases align to TRBD1. The CDR3 has 15 residues. V dropped 4 bases and J dropped 8; count of bases not matched to a gene: 9. Per germline, CDR1 SGHAT and CDR2 FQNNGV. The CDR3, as DNA: TGTGCCAGCAGCTCAGCAGGGGGCGGTACGGAAAAACTGTTTTTT. Its protein is CASSSAGGGTEKLFF.

In its sample, this clone was seen a few times. The gene calls are TRBV6-5 and TRBJ2-7, with TRBD1 matching 8 bases. J was trimmed by 6 bases and V by 11 bases; bases with no gene match: 15. Looked up from germline, CDR1 is MNHEY and CDR2 is SVGAGI. This CDR3 comprises 14 residues. The DNA for the CDR3 is TGTGCCTCCTCCCGGGCAGGGGGCCAGGGCGAGCAGTACTTC. This gives the protein CASSRAGGQGEQYF.

This clone has only one observation. The gene calls are TRBV10-3 and TRBJ1-1; the match to TRBD1 covers 7 bases. V lost 4 bases to trimming and J lost 1 base; unmatched junction nucleotides: 6. The germline gives CDR1 ENHRY, CDR2 SYGVKD. This CDR3 spans 15 amino acids. In DNA form, the CDR3 reads TGTGCCATCAGTGCATTGGGACAGAAGAACACTGAAGCTTTCTTT. Translating gives CAISALGQKNTEAFF.

The CDR3 here is CASSQDFDLTYYEQYF. In DNA, the CDR3 is TGCGCCAGCAGCCAAGATTTCGACTTAACCTATTACGAGCAGTACTTC. The chain has TRBV4-3 and TRBJ2-7; no firm D call. CDR3 length equals 16 residues. The germline V gene has CDR1 LGHNA and CDR2 YSLEER. V gave up 0 bases and J gave up 4 bases, with 16 bases separating them.

V is TRBV6-5 and J is TRBJ2-7, with TRBD1 identical over 10 bases. Trimming at V came to 4 bases and at J to 1 base, leaving 1 base not matched to a gene. The V gene's germline CDR1 is MNHEY and CDR2 SVGAGI. The CDR3 is 14 residues long. DNA of the CDR3: TGTGCCAGCAGTTGGACAGGGGGATCCTACGAGCAGTACTTC. It codes for CASSWTGGSYEQYF.

The V and J genes are TRBV7-8 and TRBJ2-1; 12 nucleotides line up with TRBD1. CDR1 and CDR2 (germline): SGHVS, FQNEAQ. V shed 5 bases, J shed 7 bases, and the junction held 9 bases outside the gene matches. This CDR3 has 16 amino acids. The CDR3 region has the DNA TGTGCCAGCAGCACCCCGGGACAGGGGGCTTTAAATGAGCAGTTCTTC. This gives the protein CASSTPGQGALNEQFF.

The chain links TRBV7-6 to TRBJ2-5, with TRBD1 identical over 7 bases. V lost 0 bases to trimming and J lost 1 base; unmatched junction nucleotides: 8. Germline V gene data show CDR1 as SGHVS and CDR2 as FNYEAQ. The CDR3 has 17 residues. The CDR3 reads CASSLASGGRGQETQYF. The CDR3 nucleotides are TGTGCCAGCAGCTTAGCGTCAGGGGGTCGGGGCCAAGAGACCCAGTACTTC.

In its sample, this clone was seen a few times. The germline gene is not matched at one end of the junction; a read error may be the cause. The chain combines TRBV5-1 with TRBJ2-5; perhaps TRBD1 as D (5 bases). Germline values: CDR1 SGHRS, CDR2 YFSETQ. The CDR3 runs 14 residues. The CDR3 loop is CASSLEGGQGTQYF. The CDR3 DNA reads TGCGCCAGCAGCTTGGAAGGCGGACAAGGGACCCAGTACTTC.

The chain combines TRBV11-2 with TRBJ2-5; 10 positions match TRBD2. The DNA matches TRBJ2-7 better at its end, which makes the J call doubtful. CDR1 is SGHAT and CDR2 is FQNNGV in the germline V gene. The CDR3 has 14 residues. The CDR3 nucleotides read TGTGCCAGCAGCTTCCTAGCGGGAGCCTACGAGCAGTACTTC. It specifies CASSFLAGAYEQYF.

The chain combines TRBV5-1 with TRBJ2-2; no firm D call. V was shortened by 4 bases and J by 4 bases, with 8 bases between the two germline ends. There are 13 residues in the CDR3. Germline loops: CDR1 SGHRS, CDR2 YFSETQ. CDR3 sequence (DNA): TGCGCCAGCAGCCCCCTCAGCACCGGGGAGCTGTTTTTT. Translating gives CASSPLSTGELFF.

This clone was picked up one time. This chain connects TRBV14 to TRBJ2-1; a weak D match, TRBD2 (5 bases). Germline V lookup: CDR1 SGHDN, CDR2 FVKESK. The V end was cut by 1 base, the J end by 0 bases, with 13 bases between. This CDR3 comprises 17 residues. The CDR3 reads CASSQGTSGYSYNEQFF. The DNA for the CDR3 is TGTGCCAGCAGCCAAGGCACAAGCGGCTACTCCTACAATGAGCAGTTCTTC.

The chain has TRBV5-6 and TRBJ2-3, with 7 bases fitting TRBD1. The CDR3 runs 14 residues. The J segment lost 4 bases and the V segment lost 3 bases, leaving 5 bases of the junction unmatched. CDR1 and CDR2 from the germline V gene are SGHDT and YYEEEE. For the CDR3, the DNA is TGTGCCAGCAGCTGGCAACAGGGGTCAGATACGCAGTATTTT. Amino acid sequence: CASSWQQGSDTQYF.

CDR3 DNA: TGTGCCAGCAGGGTCGAGGCGGGCAACATGAACACTGAAGCTTTCTTT. It yields the protein CASRVEAGNMNTEAFF. The V gene is TRBV21-1, the J gene TRBJ1-1. TRBV21-1 is noted as a pseudogene. CDR3 length: 16 amino acids.

The rearrangement links TRBV12-5 to TRBJ1-3; 8 bases match TRBD1. This CDR3 region has 17 residues. After removal of 1 base from V and 0 bases from J, the junction contained 5 bases not matched to a gene. CDR1 and CDR2 from the germline V gene are LGHNT and FRNRAP. This CDR3 is CASGLAGDRSSGNTIYF. DNA for the CDR3: TGTGCTAGTGGTTTGGCCGGGGACAGGAGCTCTGGAAACACCATATATTTT. Supplemented by reference TRBV12-5 and TRBJ1-3, the full variable domain reads DARVTQTPRHKVTEMGQEVTMRCQPILGHNTVFWYRQTMMQGLELLAYFRNRAPLDDSGMPKDRFSAEMPDATLATLKIQPSEPRDSAVYFCASGLAGDRSSGNTIYFGEGSWLTVV.

The gene calls are TRBV9 and TRBJ2-3; 7 positions match TRBD1. V gave up 4 bases and J gave up 3 bases; unmatched junction bases: 23. This CDR3 contains 20 residues. Germline-derived CDR1 and CDR2 are SGDLS and YYNGEE. The CDR3 sequence is CASSSSNRGEGSQRTDTQYF. CDR3 in DNA: TGTGCCAGCAGCTCGTCCAACAGGGGAGAGGGGTCCCAACGAACAGATACGCAGTATTTT.

This rearrangement joins TRBV6-1 to TRBJ1-6; D uncertain. Trimming cost V 4 bases and J 0 bases, with 13 bases left between them. CDR1 MNHNS and CDR2 SASEGT come from the germline V gene. This CDR3 comprises 17 residues. Here the CDR3 DNA reads TGTGCCAGCAGTGCCGCTAGTGTCAGCTCCTATAATTCACCCCTCCACTTT. Amino acid sequence: CASSAASVSSYNSPLHF.

V gene TRBV10-3 combines with J gene TRBJ2-2, with D possibly being TRBD1 (6 bases). The V gene lost 6 bases and the J gene lost 5 bases, with 13 bases spanning the gap. The CDR3 extends over 14 amino acids. Germline V gives CDR1 ENHRY, CDR2 SYGVKD. The CDR3: CAIRGDTGTGELFF. In nucleotides, the CDR3 is TGTGCCATCAGGGGGGACACTGGGACCGGGGAGCTGTTTTTT.

CDR3 loop: CASNRLSGGIDTQYF. The CDR3 nucleotides read TGTGCCAGCAATCGACTGTCTGGGGGGATAGATACGCAGTATTTT. The chain couples TRBV9 to TRBJ2-3; D might be TRBD2 (6 bases). The CDR3 sequence is 15 residues long. V was pared by 6 bases and J by 5 bases, with 19 bases between. From germline, CDR1 is SGDLS and CDR2 YYNGEE.

The genes are TRBV9 and TRBJ2-3, with 15 bases identical to TRBD2. Germline-derived CDR1 and CDR2 are SGDLS and YYNGEE. The trim removed 4 bases at V and 11 bases at J, leaving 5 bases unmatched. The CDR3 runs 14 residues. The CDR3, as DNA: TGTGCCAGCAGCCGGACTAGCGGGAGGGAAGGGCAGTATTTT. The encoded protein is CASSRTSGREGQYF.

Only one count was recorded for this clone. The V and J genes are TRBV7-2 and TRBJ2-3; D is unresolved. CDR1 and CDR2 (germline): SGHTA, FQGNSA. V lost 2 bases to trimming and J lost 6 bases, with 6 bases between them. The CDR3 runs 12 residues. CDR3 protein: CASSLYGDTQYF. The CDR3 nucleotides read TGTGCCAGCAGCTTATACGGGGATACGCAGTATTTT. Full variable domain (missing parts from reference TRBV7-2 and TRBJ2-3): GAGVSQSPSNKVTEKGKDVELRCDPISGHTALYWYRQSLGQGLEFLIYFQGNSAPDKSGLPSDRFSAERTGGSVSTLTIQRTQQEDSAVYLCASSLYGDTQYFGPGTRLTVL.

The CDR3 is CASSGKQGFHEQYF. The CDR3 DNA follows: TGTGCCAGCAGTGGGAAACAGGGTTTTCACGAGCAGTACTTC. V is TRBV28 and J is TRBJ2-7; the D gene is possibly TRBD1 (6 bases). Trimming removed 5 bases at V and 5 bases at J, with 16 bases between. The CDR3 extends over 14 amino acids. Germline V gene lookup returns CDR1 MDHEN and CDR2 SYDVKM.

The CDR3 loop reads CASSPRGSSYNSPLHF. DNA of the CDR3: TGTGCCAGCAGTCCTCGGGGGAGCTCCTATAATTCACCCCTCCACTTT. This chain uses TRBV2 with TRBJ1-6, with D tentatively TRBD1 (5 bases). The CDR3 is 16 amino acids. Germline V gene sequence: CDR1 SNHLY, CDR2 FYNNEI. With 5 bases removed from V and 0 bases from J, the gap between germline ends came to 11 bases.

This CDR3 reads CASYQGAGANVLTF. In DNA, the CDR3 is TGTGCCAGTTACCAGGGGGCTGGGGCCAACGTCCTGACTTTC. The V gene is TRBV7-9, the J gene TRBJ2-6; 7 positions agree with TRBD1. The CDR3 runs to 14 residues. The V gene's germline CDR1 is SEHNR and CDR2 FQNEAQ (reference sequence). The J segment lost 2 bases and the V segment lost 9 bases, leaving 4 bases of the junction unmatched.

V and J are TRBV27 and TRBJ2-7, with 10 bases aligning to TRBD1. Germline values: CDR1 MNHEY, CDR2 SMNVEV (reference sequence). The CDR3 contains 13 residues. The junction had 8 bases not matched to a gene; V was cut back by 5 bases and J by 10 bases. The CDR3 coding sequence is TGTGCCAGCAGTCCCCCGGGACAGGGGTCACAGTACTTC. Protein: CASSPPGQGSQYF.

The chain employs TRBV19 and TRBJ2-7, with a weak D call TRBD2 (5 bases). The CDR3 has 14 amino acids. Germline V gene lookup returns CDR1 LNHDA and CDR2 SQIVND (reference sequence). V was pared by 8 bases and J by 1 base, with 15 bases between. CDR3 region: CASRLGSKSYEQYF. The DNA for the CDR3 is TGTGCCAGTCGCCTAGGGAGTAAGTCCTACGAGCAGTACTTC. The full variable domain, its missing parts supplied by reference TRBV19 and TRBJ2-7, is DGGITQSPKYLFRKEGQNVTLSCEQNLNHDAMYWYRQDPGQGLRLIYYSQIVNDFQKGDIAEGYSVSREKKESFPLTVTSAQKNPTAFYLCASRLGSKSYEQYFGPGTRLTVT.

The chain has TRBV7-2 and TRBJ2-1; 7 bases fit TRBD2. The CDR3 sequence is 16 residues long. The V segment lost 2 bases and the J segment 2 bases; nucleotides outside the gene matches: 6. Per the germline V gene, CDR1 is SGHTA and CDR2 is FQGNSA. CDR3 DNA sequence: TGTGCCAGCAGCTTAAAGGAGGGAGGGCCCTACAATGAGCAGTTCTTC. This sequence encodes CASSLKEGGPYNEQFF.

V is TRBV10-3 and J is TRBJ1-2; no clear D gene. The V end was cut by 10 bases, the J end by 7 bases, with 13 bases between. The germline V gene encodes CDR1 ENHRY and CDR2 SYGVKD. The CDR3 is made up of 11 amino acids. The CDR3: CATTSRSGYTF. In DNA, the CDR3 is TGTGCCACCACTAGCCGAAGTGGCTACACCTTC.

The count of this clone is one. This sequence joins TRBV4-3 and TRBJ1-5; no clear D. The CDR3 contains 16 residues. In germline, CDR1 is LGHNA, CDR2 YSLEER. V was cut by 1 base and J by 4 bases, with 14 bases left in between. This CDR3 is CASSQGAAGLNQPQHF. The CDR3 nucleotides are TGCGCCAGCAGCCAAGGAGCGGCAGGTTTAAATCAGCCCCAGCATTTT.

The chain employs TRBV28 and TRBJ2-5; TRBD1 is a possible D gene (7 bases). There are 13 residues in the CDR3. From germline, CDR1 is MDHEN and CDR2 SYDVKM. V gave up 8 bases and J gave up 3 bases, with 13 bases separating them. The CDR3 loop reads CASFRGTEETQYF. DNA of the CDR3: TGTGCCAGCTTCCGCGGGACAGAAGAGACCCAGTACTTC.

There are a few counts of this clone. This sequence joins TRBV6-5 and TRBJ2-1, with D possibly being TRBD1 (6 bases). CDR1 MNHEY and CDR2 SVGAGI come from the germline V gene. The V end lost 5 bases, the J end lost 4 bases, and 6 bases lay between the germline ends. There are 12 residues in the CDR3. DNA of the CDR3: TGTGCCAGCAGTGACAGGTACAATGAGCAGTTCTTC. The encoded protein is CASSDRYNEQFF.